Shown below are 25 T cell receptor beta chains from a single sample sequenced in a study of shared clonotypes between healthy human individuals. Assay used: immunoSEQ multiplex PCR; TCRdb lists only in-frame clones, some missing. The data show approximately 510,000 clones, with 79% seen just once and about an eighth held by the top ten. Sequenced input: PBMCs. The receptor set was obtained from a woman in her forties in good health. Some clones in this sample may be carry-over from other donors' samples.

This chain joins TRBV4-2 and TRBJ1-3; no firm D call. This CDR3 contains 16 residues. The V and J ends lost 6 bases and 0 bases respectively, with 15 bases between them. Looked up from germline, CDR1 is LGHNA and CDR2 is YNFKEQ. This CDR3 is CASRQTVDLSGNTIYF. CDR3 DNA: TGTGCCAGCAGACAAACCGTCGACCTCTCTGGAAACACCATATATTTT.

This clone was found many times. The gene calls are TRBV20-1 and TRBJ1-2; D remains ambiguous. The V gene lost 6 bases and the J gene lost 3 bases, with 8 bases spanning the gap. From germline, CDR1 is DFQATT and CDR2 SNEGSKA (reference sequence). CDR3 length equals 11 residues. CDR3 sequence (DNA): TGCAGTGCCTCCGAGGACTATGGCTACACCTTC. Translation: CSASEDYGYTF.

The genes are TRBV19 and TRBJ2-3, with 8 bases fitting TRBD2. J was trimmed by 6 bases and V by 4 bases; bases with no gene match: 3. Germline V gene lookup returns CDR1 LNHDA and CDR2 SQIVND (reference sequence). The CDR3 spans 13 residues. CDR3 in amino acids: CASSTGRVDTQYF. The CDR3 DNA reads as TGTGCCAGTAGTACCGGGAGGGTGGATACGCAGTATTTT.

J is TRBJ2-7 and V is TRBV7-2, with TRBD1 matching over 8 bases. The germline gives CDR1 SGHTA, CDR2 FQGNSA. This CDR3 contains 15 residues. V was pared by 3 bases and J by 4 bases, with 8 bases of the junction left unmatched. The DNA of the CDR3 is TGTGCCAGCAGCTTTGGACAGGGTGTTAAGTACGAGCAGTACTTC. Protein sequence: CASSFGQGVKYEQYF.

This clone was counted a single time. The chain combines TRBV27 with TRBJ1-2; D may be TRBD1 (5 bases). V shed 5 bases and J shed 5 bases, with 21 bases lying between them. Germline loops: CDR1 MNHEY, CDR2 SMNVEV (reference sequence). The CDR3 has 16 residues. The chain's CDR3 is CASSPAPPGLSYGYTF. In DNA, the CDR3 is TGTGCCAGCAGTCCCGCCCCTCCAGGGTTGAGTTATGGCTACACCTTC.

The chain is built from TRBV10-3 and TRBJ2-1; D is unclear. Deletions cut 4 bases from V and 7 bases from J, with 14 bases between. The CDR3 sequence is 14 residues long. CDR1 and CDR2 (germline): ENHRY, SYGVKD. CDR3: CAISATGEYNEQFF. CDR3 DNA sequence: TGTGCCATCAGTGCGACGGGTGAATATAATGAGCAGTTCTTC.

As DNA, the CDR3 is TGTGCCAGCAGGGGACAGGGAGTTGACAGTGAGCAGTTCTTC. Its protein product is CASRGQGVDSEQFF. The chain employs TRBV6-5 and TRBJ2-1; 9 bases align to TRBD1. V lost 6 bases and J lost 9; bases outside the gene matches: 9. The length of the CDR3 is 14 residues. From germline, CDR1 is MNHEY and CDR2 SVGAGI.

J is TRBJ1-5 and V is TRBV5-8; 7 nucleotides align to TRBD1. J lost 7 bases, V lost 4 bases, and 8 bases had no gene match. The germline gives CDR1 SGHTS, CDR2 YDEGEE. This CDR3 is built from 14 residues. The CDR3 nucleotides read TGTGCCAGCAGCGCAAGGACAGGAGACCAGCCCCAGCATTTT. It translates to CASSARTGDQPQHF. The whole variable domain, remainder taken from reference TRBV5-8 and TRBJ1-5, is EAGVTQSPTHLIKTRGQQATLRCSPISGHTSVYWYQQALGLGLQFLLWYDEGEERNRGNFPPRFSGRQFPNYSSELNVNALELEDSALYLCASSARTGDQPQHFGDGTRLSIL.

The CDR3 nucleotides are TGTGCCAGCAGTTTAACCTTACCGGGCGGCGAGCAGTACTTC. The encoded protein is CASSLTLPGGEQYF. V gene TRBV28 combines with J gene TRBJ2-7; D remains unclear. The ends were cut back, 2 bases at V and 6 bases at J, with 14 bases in the middle. The CDR3 is made up of 14 amino acids. Germline CDR1 is MDHEN and CDR2 is SYDVKM.

This sequence joins TRBV29-1 and TRBJ2-6, with a tentative D call TRBD2 (5 bases). From germline, CDR1 is SQVTM and CDR2 ANQGSEA. The length of the CDR3 is 13 residues. V lost 7 bases and J 2 bases, leaving 9 bases between the germline ends. CDR3 residues: CSAQEAGANVLTF. CDR3 DNA sequence: TGCAGCGCTCAGGAGGCTGGGGCCAACGTCCTGACTTTC.

The chain combines TRBV23-1 with TRBJ2-5, with 7 nucleotides matching TRBD2. TRBV23-1 is given ORF status, its function remaining uncertain. V lost 3 bases, J lost 5 bases, and 18 bases stayed unmatched. CDR3 length: 18 amino acids. The CDR3 sequence is CASSQAGTIEPDRETQYF. CDR3 DNA: TGCGCCAGCAGTCAGGCCGGGACTATCGAACCGGACCGGGAGACCCAGTACTTC.

As regards this clone: The sample has other DNA sequences that encode this CDR3 too. V is TRBV30 and J is TRBJ2-7; 7 positions agree with TRBD1. V trimming: 1 base; J trimming: 6 bases; junction bases outside the gene matches: 3. CDR3 length equals 12 residues. The V gene's germline CDR1 is GTSNPN and CDR2 SVGIG (reference sequence). CDR3 loop: CAWSGQGGEQYF. CDR3 nucleotides: TGTGCCTGGAGTGGACAGGGCGGCGAGCAGTACTTC.

The V and J genes are TRBV6-4 and TRBJ1-5, with D possibly TRBD1 on 6 matching bases. The ends were cut back, 6 bases at V and 4 bases at J, with 19 bases in the middle. The CDR3 spans 16 residues. Germline values: CDR1 MRHNA, CDR2 SNTAGT. CDR3 nucleotide sequence: TGTGCCAGCAGCCCTCAACCAGGGGTTGGTAATCAGCCCCAGCATTTT. Residues: CASSPQPGVGNQPQHF.

The chain couples TRBV5-6 to TRBJ1-1; possibly TRBD1 for D (6 bases). Trimming cost V 0 bases and J 7 bases, with 13 bases left between them. Germline V gene data show CDR1 as SGHDT and CDR2 as YYEEEE. The CDR3 sequence is 14 residues long. In nucleotides, the CDR3 is TGTGCCAGCAGCTTGGTCCTGGGGGCCGTTGAAGCTTTCTTT. It specifies CASSLVLGAVEAFF.

The rearrangement links TRBV9 to TRBJ2-1, with unresolved D. The germline CDR1 and CDR2 sequences are SGDLS and YYNGEE. The CDR3 spans 13 residues. Trimming shortened V by 0 bases and J by 6 bases, and 7 bases separated the two germline ends. CDR3 residues: CASSVGALNEQFF. In nucleotides, the CDR3 is TGTGCCAGCAGCGTAGGGGCGCTCAATGAGCAGTTCTTC.

The genes are TRBV18 and TRBJ2-7; weak D call: TRBD1 (5 bases). The CDR3 loop spans 14 amino acids. The V gene lost 5 bases and the J gene lost 2 bases, with 13 bases spanning the gap. Germline V lookup: CDR1 KGHSH, CDR2 LQKENI. The CDR3 sequence: CASSSTGNPYEQYF. The CDR3 nucleotides are TGTGCCAGCTCATCCACAGGCAACCCCTACGAGCAGTACTTC.

The chain uses TRBV5-1 and TRBJ2-1; no clear D gene. CDR3 length: 14 amino acids. Germline CDR1 is SGHRS and CDR2 is YFSETQ. The ends were cut back, 0 bases at V and 6 bases at J, with 10 bases in the middle. DNA of the CDR3: TGCGCCAGCAGCTTGGGCGCTGTTGTCAATGAGCAGTTCTTC. Its translation: CASSLGAVVNEQFF.

This clone was seen repeatedly, ten times or more. This chain uses TRBV25-1 with TRBJ2-7; no definite D call. Germline-derived CDR1 and CDR2 are MGHDK and SYGVNS. The CDR3 loop spans 15 amino acids. Trimming removed 1 base at V and 9 bases at J, with 19 bases between. The CDR3 loop is CASSESLLLSPGQYF. The CDR3 bases are TGTGCCAGCAGTGAATCCCTCCTCCTATCCCCCGGGCAGTACTTC.

In its sample, this clone was seen once. This sequence joins TRBV5-4 and TRBJ2-7; 8 bases fit TRBD1. There are 19 residues in the CDR3. The germline CDR1 and CDR2 sequences are SGHNT and YYREEE (reference sequence). The V and J ends lost 0 bases and 4 bases, in that order; junction bases with no gene match: 18. This CDR3 is CASSLAGRGPESPTYEQYF. The DNA of the CDR3 is TGTGCCAGCAGCTTGGCGGGCAGGGGGCCTGAATCTCCTACTTACGAGCAGTACTTC.

This clone is labeled as medium-sized (0.01 to 0.1%). This chain joins TRBV6-5 and TRBJ1-5, with D possibly being TRBD1 (5 bases). The length of the CDR3 is 14 residues. Trimming shortened V by 2 bases and J by 4 bases, and 9 bases separated the two germline ends. Germline V gene lookup returns CDR1 MNHEY and CDR2 SVGAGI. The CDR3 reads CASSYGTENQPQHF. CDR3 DNA sequence: TGTGCCAGCAGTTACGGGACGGAGAATCAGCCCCAGCATTTT.

This rearrangement joins TRBV30 to TRBJ2-3; maybe TRBD1 (6 bases). Germline-derived CDR1 and CDR2 are GTSNPN and SVGIG (reference sequence). The CDR3 sequence is 13 residues long. V was pared by 8 bases and J by 1 base, with 13 bases between. Written as DNA, the CDR3 is TGTGCCGCAGGGGTTAGCGGCACAGATACGCAGTATTTT. Translated: CAAGVSGTDTQYF.

Only a few counts were recorded for this clone. The rearrangement uses TRBV5-1 and TRBJ2-1, with 8 bases fitting TRBD2. The CDR3 consists of 16 residues. The V segment lost 3 bases and the J segment 1 base; nucleotides outside the gene matches: 6. The germline V gene has CDR1 SGHRS and CDR2 YFSETQ. For the CDR3, the DNA is TGCGCCAGCAGCTCACTAGCGGCCGGGTCCTACAATGAGCAGTTCTTC. Amino acid sequence: CASSSLAAGSYNEQFF. The full variable domain, completed using reference TRBV5-1 and TRBJ2-1, is KAGVTQTPRYLIKTRGQQVTLSCSPISGHRSVSWYQQTPGQGLQFLFEYFSETQRNKGNFPGRFSGRQFSNSRSEMNVSTLELGDSALYLCASSSLAAGSYNEQFFGPGTRLTVL.

This clone was recorded only once. V gene TRBV11-2 combines with J gene TRBJ2-5; 10 nucleotides agree with TRBD2. The V gene's germline CDR1 is SGHAT and CDR2 FQNNGV. J lost 2 bases, V lost 0 bases, and 3 bases had no gene match. The CDR3 has 16 residues. The DNA of the CDR3 is TGTGCCAGCAGCTTAGACCGACTAGCGGGTCAAGAGACCCAGTACTTC. Protein sequence: CASSLDRLAGQETQYF.

V gene TRBV27 combines with J gene TRBJ2-1; TRBD2 might be the D (6 bases). With 4 bases removed from V and 4 bases from J, the gap between germline ends came to 8 bases. CDR1 and CDR2 (germline): MNHEY, SMNVEV (reference sequence). This CDR3 comprises 13 residues. CDR3 bases: TGTGCCAGCAGTTACCGGGAGTACAATGAGCAGTTCTTC. Translated: CASSYREYNEQFF.

The CDR3 reads CASSNSVPSYNEQFF. CDR3 nucleotide sequence: TGTGCCAGCAGTAATAGCGTCCCCTCCTACAATGAGCAGTTCTTC. The chain joins TRBV6-1 to TRBJ2-1; weak D call: TRBD2 (5 bases). Germline CDR1 is MNHNS and CDR2 is SASEGT. There are 15 residues in the CDR3. Between the trimmed V and J ends, which lost 5 bases and 0 bases, there was a span of 11 bases.